This T cell receptor beta chain was retrieved from a study of human T cells and chemical hapten exposure. On the study more broadly: Patients had diphenylcyclopropenone applied to the scalp weekly throughout the roughly 25-week study.

TCRdb re-derived calls from the RACE reads in MiXCR, one entry per CDR3 protein. Of approximately 41,000 distinct CDR3 sequences detected, less than 9% appear once; the ten largest clones hold about 1.2%. Indicated time point: pre-sensitization, week 0. Treatment indicated: therapeutic diphenylcyclopropenone sensitization with weekly scalp DPC. The CDR3 totals 14 residues. CDR1 and CDR2 from the germline V gene are ENHRY and SYGVKD. V lost 2 bases and J lost 5, with 12 bases in between. Only a few counts were recorded for this clonotype. Its specificity is unknown. General study results and limits: Controls formed significantly fewer large CDR3 similarity clusters than expanded TCRs did.

V usage is TRBV10-3 and J usage is TRBJ2-5; a possible D gene is TRBD2 (5 bases). This clonotype was obtained from a woman in her fifties or sixties with alopecia areata. Some clones in this sample may be carry-over from other donors' samples. The sample was whole blood, taken in connection with sensitization to the hapten diphenylcyclopropenone (DPC). CDR3 region: CAISERTRHETQYF. In DNA, the CDR3 is TGTGCCATCAGTGAGAGGACTCGGCACGAGACCCAGTACTTC.